Shown below are 29 T cell receptor beta chains from a single sample sequenced in a study of OX40 agonist ivuxolimab in advanced cancers. Here immunoSEQ multiplex PCR was the method, and the copy in TCRdb shows in-frame clones only, minus some. Here the sample spans some 86,000 clones, 86% being singletons. The sequenced sample was CD4+ or CD8+ T cells sorted from blood, obtained in a trial of the OX40 agonist ivuxolimab. These receptors all stem from an adult with an advanced solid tumor such as melanoma, head and neck, liver or kidney cancer.

The chain recombines TRBV5-1 with TRBJ2-5, with 9 bases aligning to TRBD1. Per the germline V gene, CDR1 is SGHRS and CDR2 is YFSETQ. The CDR3 totals 15 residues. Germline trimming cut 0 bases from V and 5 bases from J; bases unmatched to any gene: 5. CDR3 protein: CASSLGQGDEETQYF. CDR3 DNA sequence: TGCGCCAGCAGCTTGGGACAGGGGGATGAGGAGACCCAGTACTTC.

This sequence joins TRBV9 and TRBJ2-6; D unclear. CDR3 length: 15 amino acids. Germline CDR1 and CDR2: SGDLS and YYNGEE. The V end lost 2 bases, the J end lost 0 bases, and 6 bases lay between the germline ends. The CDR3 DNA follows: TGTGCCAGCAGCGTTCAAAGCTCTGGGGCCAACGTCCTGACTTTC. Its translation is CASSVQSSGANVLTF.

The J gene is TRBJ1-4, the V gene TRBV11-3; weak D call: TRBD1 (5 bases). The V gene's germline CDR1 is SGHNT and CDR2 YENEEA. The germline V and J ends were trimmed by 3 bases and 3 bases, with 8 bases remaining between them. The CDR3 sequence is 14 residues long. The CDR3 DNA sequence: TGTGCCAGCAGCTTCGGGGGGGCTAATGAAAAACTGTTTTTT. Translating it yields CASSFGGANEKLFF. Complete variable domain (other parts from reference TRBV11-3 and TRBJ1-4): EAGVVQSPRYKIIEKKQPVAFWCNPISGHNTLYWYLQNLGQGPELLIRYENEEAVDDSQLPKDRFSAERLKGVDSTLKIQPAELGDSAVYLCASSFGGANEKLFFGSGTQLSVL.

J is TRBJ1-5 and V is TRBV19; D gene ambiguous. The CDR3 consists of 12 residues. From germline, CDR1 is LNHDA and CDR2 SQIVND (reference sequence). V was pared by 2 bases and J by 8 bases, with 7 bases between. The CDR3 loop is CASSIRPEPQHF. The CDR3 nucleotides are TGTGCCAGTAGTATACGGCCAGAGCCCCAGCATTTT.

Only one count was recorded for this clone. The chain carries TRBV7-3 and TRBJ2-1; a weak D match, TRBD2 (6 bases). The CDR3 length is 14 residues. Germline V gene data show CDR1 as SGHTA and CDR2 as FQGTGA. Trimming stripped 0 bases from V and 10 bases from J, with 13 bases between. CDR3 amino acids: CASSLTGGPREQFF. In DNA form, the CDR3 reads TGTGCCAGCAGCTTAACCGGGGGACCTAGAGAGCAGTTCTTC.

V is TRBV5-6 and J is TRBJ2-7, with D tentatively TRBD1 (6 bases). Trimming removed 2 bases at V and 5 bases at J, with 14 bases between. The CDR3 totals 14 residues. CDR1 and CDR2 (germline): SGHDT, YYEEEE. The CDR3 is CASSFPTGNNEQYF. CDR3 DNA sequence: TGTGCCAGCAGCTTTCCTACAGGGAACAACGAGCAGTACTTC.

V and J are TRBV29-1 and TRBJ2-1; D unresolved. Germline CDR1 SQVTM, CDR2 ANQGSEA. V lost 6 bases, J lost 4 bases, and 10 bases lay in between. The CDR3 spans 12 residues. CDR3 bases: TGCAGCGTCTACGTGGGGTACAATGAGCAGTTCTTC. Amino acids: CSVYVGYNEQFF.

V gene TRBV29-1 combines with J gene TRBJ2-5; D is uncertain. Trimming left V 4 bases short and J 1 base short, with 10 bases between. Germline V CDR1 and CDR2: SQVTM, ANQGSEA. The CDR3 has 13 amino acids. CDR3 nucleotide sequence: TGCAGCGTTGTAGAGAGTACCCAAGAGACCCAGTACTTC. Translation: CSVVESTQETQYF.

This chain connects TRBV19 to TRBJ1-6, with D unresolved. This CDR3 comprises 17 residues. Trimming pared 4 bases from V and 0 bases from J, leaving 13 bases between. Germline loops: CDR1 LNHDA, CDR2 SQIVND (reference sequence). DNA for the CDR3: TGTGCCAGTAGTACCCTCGAGAGGAGCTCCTATAATTCACCCCTCCACTTT. As protein: CASSTLERSSYNSPLHF. The full variable domain, completed using reference TRBV19 and TRBJ1-6, is DGGITQSPKYLFRKEGQNVTLSCEQNLNHDAMYWYRQDPGQGLRLIYYSQIVNDFQKGDIAEGYSVSREKKESFPLTVTSAQKNPTAFYLCASSTLERSSYNSPLHFGNGTRLTVT.

The chain is built from TRBV6-1 and TRBJ2-1; D is uncertain. The germline gives CDR1 MNHNS, CDR2 SASEGT. CDR3 length: 15 amino acids. Trimming pared 2 bases from V and 4 bases from J, leaving 12 bases between. Written as DNA, the CDR3 is TGTGCCAGCAGTGAAATAGAGTCGACGTACAATGAGCAGTTCTTC. Amino acid sequence: CASSEIESTYNEQFF.

The chain employs TRBV9 and TRBJ2-3; a possible D gene is TRBD1 (5 bases). Between the trimmed V and J ends, which lost 3 bases and 1 base, there was a span of 9 bases. Germline-derived CDR1 and CDR2 are SGDLS and YYNGEE. CDR3 length: 14 amino acids. CDR3 sequence reads: CASSGATGTDTQYF. DNA for the CDR3: TGTGCCAGCAGCGGAGCGACAGGCACAGATACGCAGTATTTT.

Only a few counts were recorded for this clone. The CDR3: CAWSLSLEAFF. CDR3 in DNA: TGTGCCTGGAGCCTGTCCCTTGAAGCTTTCTTT. V is TRBV30 and J is TRBJ1-1; D gene ambiguous. The CDR3 contains 11 residues. Trimming took 3 bases from V and 7 from J, leaving 9 bases between them. Germline V gene sequence: CDR1 GTSNPN, CDR2 SVGIG (reference sequence).

The chain has TRBV18 and TRBJ1-5, with D uncertain. Germline assignment: CDR1 KGHSH and CDR2 LQKENI. Trimming removed 3 bases at V and 3 bases at J, with 12 bases between. CDR3 length: 15 amino acids. The chain's CDR3 is CASSPPDKYNQPQHF. Written as DNA, the CDR3 is TGTGCCAGCTCACCCCCCGACAAGTACAATCAGCCCCAGCATTTT.

The chain combines TRBV9 with TRBJ2-5, with D maybe TRBD2 (5 bases). Trimming shortened V by 0 bases and J by 5 bases, and 8 bases separated the two germline ends. Germline-derived CDR1 and CDR2 are SGDLS and YYNGEE. This CDR3 has 13 amino acids. The CDR3 DNA follows: TGTGCCAGCAGCGTAGCCGGGGAGGAGACCCAGTACTTC. Translation: CASSVAGEETQYF.

The CDR3: CASGLVTGVNTEAFF. The CDR3 DNA is TGTGCTAGTGGTTTGGTAACTGGGGTCAACACTGAAGCTTTCTTT. The chain employs TRBV12-5 and TRBJ1-1, with unresolved D. The germline V gene encodes CDR1 LGHNT and CDR2 FRNRAP. The CDR3 loop spans 15 amino acids. V gave up 0 bases and J gave up 2 bases, with 10 bases separating them.

This sequence joins TRBV14 and TRBJ1-4, with D possibly matching TRBD1 (5 bases). The germline V gene encodes CDR1 SGHDN and CDR2 FVKESK. The CDR3 sequence is 14 residues long. V was trimmed by 5 bases and J by 8 bases, leaving 15 bases between them. The CDR3 spells CASSRPQVSEKLFF. CDR3 coding DNA: TGTGCCAGCAGCAGGCCACAGGTATCCGAAAAACTGTTTTTT.

This chain links TRBV18 with TRBJ2-1, with D possibly being TRBD2 (5 bases). The CDR3 is 14 amino acids. Germline lookup yields CDR1 KGHSH and CDR2 LQKENI. Trimming cost V 5 bases and J 3 bases, with 11 bases left between them. In nucleotides, the CDR3 is TGTGCCAGCTCAGGAAGGGCGGGCTACAATGAGCAGTTCTTC. Protein product: CASSGRAGYNEQFF.

As to this clone: The identical CDR3 is also encoded by other nucleotide sequences in the sample. The V call is TRBV6-1, the J call TRBJ2-6; unclear D gene. The V and J ends lost 5 bases and 2 bases respectively, with 4 bases between them. Germline V gene sequence: CDR1 MNHNS, CDR2 SASEGT. The CDR3 covers 13 residues. CDR3 sequence reads: CASSRAGANVLTF. CDR3 DNA: TGTGCCAGCAGTAGAGCTGGGGCCAACGTCCTGACTTTC.

In its sample, this clone was seen once. The chain employs TRBV18 and TRBJ2-7; 8 bases fit TRBD1. Germline CDR1 and CDR2: KGHSH and LQKENI. The CDR3 has 16 amino acids. Trimming took 3 bases from V and 4 from J; bases not matched to a gene: 11. CDR3 amino acids: CASSPTIQGGGYEQYF. In DNA form, the CDR3 reads TGTGCCAGCTCACCGACAATACAGGGGGGAGGTTACGAGCAGTACTTC.

This clone came up once. The DNA for the CDR3 is TGTGCCAGCAGCTTAGGGGACACCCCAAGGGACGAGCAGTACTTC. It yields the protein CASSLGDTPRDEQYF. The chain uses TRBV7-3 and TRBJ2-7; possibly TRBD1 for D (6 bases). Germline V lookup: CDR1 SGHTA, CDR2 FQGTGA. This CDR3 has 15 residues. Between the trimmed V and J ends, which lost 2 bases and 5 bases, there was a span of 16 bases.

The CDR3 loop is CAISESNGNQETQYF. CDR3 in DNA: TGTGCCATCAGTGAGTCGAATGGGAACCAAGAGACCCAGTACTTC. J is TRBJ2-5 and V is TRBV10-3; D call uncertain. V was shortened by 0 bases and J by 0 bases, with 8 bases between the two germline ends. This CDR3 is 15 amino acids long. CDR1 is ENHRY and CDR2 is SYGVKD in the germline V gene.

The chain employs TRBV6-6 and TRBJ1-2; maybe TRBD1 (6 bases). Per the germline V gene, CDR1 is MNHNY and CDR2 is SVGAGI (reference sequence). The V end was cut by 5 bases, the J end by 2 bases, with 6 bases between. The CDR3 extends over 12 amino acids. The CDR3 reads CASSQGNYGYTF. CDR3 nucleotides: TGTGCCAGCAGTCAGGGGAACTATGGCTACACCTTC.

The chain uses TRBV29-1 and TRBJ2-6; the D gene is possibly TRBD1 (5 bases). This CDR3 region has 14 residues. Trimming removed 6 bases from V and 0 bases from J, with 9 bases in between. CDR1 SQVTM and CDR2 ANQGSEA come from the germline V gene. CDR3: CSVQGHSGANVLTF. In DNA form, the CDR3 reads TGCAGCGTCCAAGGACACTCTGGGGCCAACGTCCTGACTTTC.

The genes are TRBV6-5 and TRBJ1-2; D may be TRBD1 (6 bases). The V end was cut by 4 bases, the J end by 8 bases, with 14 bases between. Germline V gives CDR1 MNHEY, CDR2 SVGAGI. The CDR3 length is 13 residues. The CDR3 spells CASSLGHPWGYTF. Here the CDR3 DNA reads TGTGCCAGCAGTTTGGGACACCCTTGGGGCTACACCTTC.

The chain employs TRBV9 and TRBJ1-1, with D possibly being TRBD1 (6 bases). The germline V gene encodes CDR1 SGDLS and CDR2 YYNGEE. The CDR3 has 15 residues. Trimming left V 0 bases short and J 0 bases short, with 9 bases between. CDR3 coding DNA: TGTGCCAGCAGCGTAGGTCAGGGGATGAACACTGAAGCTTTCTTT. It yields the protein CASSVGQGMNTEAFF. Full variable domain (rest looked up from reference TRBV9 and TRBJ1-1): DSGVTQTPKHLITATGQRVTLRCSPRSGDLSVYWYQQSLDQGLQFLIQYYNGEERAKGNILERFSAQQFPDLHSELNLSSLELGDSALYFCASSVGQGMNTEAFFGQGTRLTVV.

The gene calls are TRBV5-6 and TRBJ1-1; D may be TRBD1 (6 bases). CDR1 is SGHDT, CDR2 YYEEEE, per germline. V was shortened by 2 bases and J by 11 bases, with 19 bases between the two germline ends. This CDR3 has 14 amino acids. CDR3 DNA: TGTGCCAGCAGCTTCCCGGACAGCGTGTGGCTGGCTTTCTTT. It yields the protein CASSFPDSVWLAFF.

The V call is TRBV5-5, the J call TRBJ2-3, with 9 bases aligning to TRBD2. The V gene's germline CDR1 is SGHKS and CDR2 YYEKEE (reference sequence). The CDR3 length is 15 residues. Losses at the gene ends were 1 base for V and 1 base for J; bases not matched to a gene: 1. Here the CDR3 reads CASSLQRGGTDTQYF. Written as DNA, the CDR3 is TGTGCCAGCAGCTTGCAGCGGGGGGGCACAGATACGCAGTATTTT.

The V and J genes are TRBV7-9 and TRBJ1-2; D may be TRBD1 (5 bases). This CDR3 spans 15 amino acids. In germline, CDR1 is SEHNR, CDR2 FQNEAQ (reference sequence). V lost 2 bases and J 0 bases, leaving 10 bases between the germline ends. The CDR3 protein is CASSLTGAANYGYTF. The DNA for the CDR3 is TGTGCCAGCAGCTTAACCGGGGCGGCTAACTATGGCTACACCTTC.

The rearrangement uses TRBV15 and TRBJ2-1, with 14 bases matching TRBD2. J lost 4 bases, V lost 1 base, and 3 bases had no gene match. Per germline, CDR1 LNHNV and CDR2 YYDKDF (reference sequence). The CDR3 length is 17 residues. The chain's CDR3 is CATSRARLAGGYNEQFF. The CDR3 bases are TGTGCCACCAGCAGAGCCCGACTAGCGGGAGGGTACAATGAGCAGTTCTTC.